The 31 T cell receptor beta chains below were found in one sample sequenced in a study of vaccination effects on CD4 cells after COVID-19. It was after approximately 11 days of culture that CD4+ T cells were isolated. Their specific antigens are unknown. Measured with immunoSEQ multiplex PCR; TCRdb has only the in-frame clones, and not every one. The sample contains 45,000 to 75,000 clones, roughly 80% of which appear only once. Sequencing used CD4+ T cells from PBMCs cultured without peptide, obtained before COVID-19 vaccination. The origin of the receptors is a human donor who received a COVID-19 vaccine.

The chain uses TRBV11-1 and TRBJ2-3, with 15 bases lining up with TRBD2. Germline V gives CDR1 SGHAT, CDR2 FQDESV (reference sequence). This CDR3 has 16 residues. V shed 4 bases, J shed 7 bases, and the junction held 6 bases outside the gene matches. The DNA for the CDR3 is TGTGCCAGCAGCTCGAGGACTAGCGGGGGGGATCATACGCAGTATTTT. Its translation is CASSSRTSGGDHTQYF.

This clone was counted only a few times. The chain uses TRBV5-4 and TRBJ1-2, with a possible D match to TRBD1 (6 bases). The CDR3 is made up of 16 amino acids. Trimming removed 4 bases at V and 7 bases at J, with 23 bases between. The germline V gene has CDR1 SGHNT and CDR2 YYREEE (reference sequence). In nucleotides, the CDR3 is TGTGCCAGCAGCAACGTCGGGCCAATGACAGGCTCTGGCTACACCTTC. It yields the protein CASSNVGPMTGSGYTF.

This chain joins TRBV6-5 and TRBJ2-1; D possibly corresponds to TRBD2 (6 bases). This CDR3 is built from 13 residues. V shed 6 bases and J shed 4 bases, with 10 bases lying between them. Germline V gives CDR1 MNHEY, CDR2 SVGAGI. This CDR3 reads CASSGTAYNEQFF. In DNA, the CDR3 is TGTGCCAGCAGCGGGACTGCTTACAATGAGCAGTTCTTC.

The CDR3 sequence is CASSESRGGYGYTF. Here the CDR3 DNA reads TGCGCCAGCAGTGAGTCGAGAGGGGGCTATGGCTACACCTTC. The chain links TRBV10-2 to TRBJ1-2; possibly TRBD1 for D (6 bases). The CDR3 runs to 14 residues. Trimming left V 0 bases short and J 4 bases short, with 9 bases between. Germline V gene data show CDR1 as WSHSY and CDR2 as SAAADI.

This chain connects TRBV15 to TRBJ2-2, with TRBD1 matching 7 bases. This CDR3 region has 15 residues. The junction had 13 bases not matched to a gene; V was cut back by 10 bases and J by 5 bases. Germline CDR1 is LNHNV and CDR2 is YYDKDF (reference sequence). The CDR3 coding sequence is TGTGCCAGCCAAACGGACAGGAGACGGACCGGGGAGCTGTTTTTT. Its protein product is CASQTDRRRTGELFF.

J is TRBJ1-4 and V is TRBV19; D is perhaps TRBD1 (5 bases). The CDR3 extends over 15 amino acids. The V end lost 10 bases, the J end lost 8 bases, and 23 bases lay between the germline ends. Germline-derived CDR1 and CDR2 are LNHDA and SQIVND (reference sequence). The DNA for the CDR3 is TGTGCCACATCGGCCCCCGGGGGGGTGGCGGAAAAACTGTTTTTT. Translated, it gives CATSAPGGVAEKLFF.

The chain joins TRBV7-3 to TRBJ2-5, with 12 positions matching TRBD2. The CDR3 is 14 amino acids. Germline CDR1 reads SGHTA; CDR2 reads FQGTGA. The trim removed 6 bases at V and 4 bases at J, leaving 3 bases unmatched. The CDR3 nucleotides read TGTGCCAGCAGTCCTAGCGGGGGGGTAGAGACCCAGTACTTC. Translation: CASSPSGGVETQYF.

The chain links TRBV7-2 to TRBJ1-3; 8 bases map to TRBD1. The CDR3 is 14 residues long. After removal of 6 bases from V and 9 bases from J, the junction contained 10 bases not matched to a gene. CDR1 and CDR2 (germline): SGHTA, FQGNSA. CDR3 amino acids: CASRPDRVIGTIYF. CDR3 DNA sequence: TGTGCCAGCAGACCGGACAGGGTTATTGGCACCATATATTTT.

The rearrangement uses TRBV15 and TRBJ2-3; D tentatively reads TRBD1 or TRBD2 (5 bases each). V dropped 2 bases and J dropped 5 bases, with 17 bases sitting between them. The CDR3 is 16 amino acids. Per the germline V gene, CDR1 is LNHNV and CDR2 is YYDKDF (reference sequence). The CDR3 spells CATSRSGPTQGDTQYF. DNA of the CDR3: TGTGCCACCAGCAGATCGGGACCGACTCAGGGAGATACGCAGTATTTT.

In this sample, this clone turned up once. The J gene is TRBJ2-2, the V gene TRBV5-4; D is uncertain. This CDR3 comprises 19 residues. Germline V gene lookup returns CDR1 SGHNT and CDR2 YYREEE (reference sequence). V lost 0 bases and J 0 bases, leaving 18 bases between the germline ends. The CDR3 reads CASSLGFLGLKPNTGELFF. The CDR3 DNA reads TGTGCCAGCAGCTTGGGGTTCTTGGGCCTGAAACCGAACACCGGGGAGCTGTTTTTT. Variable domain in full (rest from reference TRBV5-4 and TRBJ2-2): ETGVTQSPTHLIKTRGQQVTLRCSSQSGHNTVSWYQQALGQGPQFIFQYYREEENGRGNFPPRFSGLQFPNYSSELNVNALELDDSALYLCASSLGFLGLKPNTGELFFGEGSRLTVL.

The chain employs TRBV2 and TRBJ1-5, with no clear D. V gave up 5 bases and J gave up 5 bases, with 7 bases separating them. The CDR3 runs 12 residues. Germline V CDR1 and CDR2: SNHLY, FYNNEI. The CDR3: CASSTYYQPQHF. The CDR3 nucleotides read TGTGCCAGCAGTACTTATTATCAGCCCCAGCATTTT.

This clone was detected only a few times. The chain uses TRBV10-3 and TRBJ1-3; D possibly corresponds to TRBD1 (6 bases). The V gene's germline CDR1 is ENHRY and CDR2 SYGVKD. V was cut by 9 bases and J by 0 bases, with 9 bases left in between. The CDR3 covers 13 residues. DNA of the CDR3: TGTGCCATAAGACAGGACTCTGGAAACACCATATATTTT. This translates into CAIRQDSGNTIYF.

The chain links TRBV28 to TRBJ1-4; 7 positions agree with TRBD1. V gave up 6 bases and J gave up 0 bases; unmatched junction bases: 4. Germline CDR1 is MDHEN and CDR2 is SYDVKM. CDR3 size: 15 residues. The CDR3 sequence: CASRTGPPTNEKLFF. The DNA of the CDR3 is TGTGCCAGCAGGACAGGGCCTCCAACTAATGAAAAACTGTTTTTT.

The chain combines TRBV6-6 with TRBJ2-5; the match to TRBD2 covers 16 bases. V was clipped by 5 bases and J by 5 bases; unmatched bases: 2. The CDR3 has 15 residues. Germline CDR1 MNHNY, CDR2 SVGAGI (reference sequence). In DNA, the CDR3 is TGTGCCAGCAGTAGGGGACTAGCGGGGGGGGAGACCCAGTACTTC. Translating gives CASSRGLAGGETQYF.

CDR3 protein: CASRRPSNEQFF. The CDR3, as DNA: TGTGCCAGCAGGCGTCCCTCCAATGAGCAGTTCTTC. The chain is built from TRBV6-5 and TRBJ2-1; no reliable D call. The CDR3 contains 12 residues. Trimming removed 6 bases from V and 6 bases from J, with 9 bases in between. Per the germline V gene, CDR1 is MNHEY and CDR2 is SVGAGI.

The rearrangement joins TRBV5-8 to TRBJ2-3; 13 bases match TRBD2. V lost 7 bases to trimming and J lost 2 bases; unmatched junction nucleotides: 10. The CDR3 runs 17 residues. CDR1 and CDR2 from the germline V gene are SGHTS and YDEGEE. The CDR3: CASPQTSGGPVTDTQYF. CDR3 nucleotides: TGTGCCAGCCCGCAGACTAGCGGGGGGCCTGTCACAGATACGCAGTATTTT.

This clone was seen only a few times. The V call is TRBV7-2, the J call TRBJ1-2, with D maybe TRBD1 (5 bases). Trimming stripped 3 bases from V and 2 bases from J, with 7 bases between. The CDR3 is 13 amino acids. Per germline, CDR1 SGHTA and CDR2 FQGNSA. This CDR3 is CASSFWGNYGYTF. The CDR3 coding sequence is TGTGCCAGCAGCTTCTGGGGGAACTATGGCTACACCTTC.

The chain joins TRBV5-1 to TRBJ2-6; D not resolved. Trimming shortened V by 0 bases and J by 0 bases, and 7 bases separated the two germline ends. This CDR3 has 16 residues. Looked up from germline, CDR1 is SGHRS and CDR2 is YFSETQ. The CDR3 region is CASSLGESSGANVLTF. CDR3 DNA sequence: TGCGCCAGCAGCTTGGGGGAAAGCTCTGGGGCCAACGTCCTGACTTTC.

The chain joins TRBV28 to TRBJ1-4; D is uncertain. The V end was cut by 6 bases, the J end by 5 bases, with 25 bases between. From germline, CDR1 is MDHEN and CDR2 SYDVKM. The length of the CDR3 is 18 residues. The CDR3 protein is CASRDRASRGARNEKLFF. CDR3 coding DNA: TGTGCCAGCAGGGACCGGGCATCTCGAGGTGCGCGAAATGAAAAACTGTTTTTT.

This chain connects TRBV18 to TRBJ1-1, with a weak D call TRBD1 (5 bases). The germline V gene encodes CDR1 KGHSH and CDR2 LQKENI. Trimming stripped 4 bases from V and 5 bases from J, with 14 bases between. The CDR3 is 14 residues long. CDR3 region: CASSRPTGGTEAFF. The CDR3 DNA is TGTGCCAGCTCACGTCCGACGGGGGGGACTGAAGCTTTCTTT.

V is TRBV6-6 and J is TRBJ2-3; the D gene could be TRBD1 or TRBD2 (6 bases each). This CDR3 spans 15 amino acids. The V gene lost 2 bases and the J gene lost 4 bases, with 13 bases spanning the gap. CDR1 and CDR2 from the germline V gene are MNHNY and SVGAGI (reference sequence). CDR3: CASSYIQRGADTQYF. For the CDR3, the DNA is TGTGCCAGCAGTTACATCCAGAGGGGGGCAGATACGCAGTATTTT.

This chain connects TRBV7-3 to TRBJ1-6; D not certain. This CDR3 comprises 14 residues. Germline-derived CDR1 and CDR2 are SGHTA and FQGTGA. Trimming stripped 7 bases from V and 10 bases from J, with 17 bases between. The CDR3 DNA follows: TGTGCCAGCACCCAGGACGGGCGAAGCTCACCCCTCCACTTT. Residues: CASTQDGRSSPLHF.

The J gene is TRBJ2-1, the V gene TRBV30; no firm D call. Trimming took 3 bases from V and 5 from J, leaving 14 bases between them. The V gene's germline CDR1 is GTSNPN and CDR2 SVGIG (reference sequence). The CDR3 has 14 residues. The CDR3 DNA is TGTGCCTGGAGAGCCAGTTACCGGGACAATGAGCAGTTCTTC. It encodes CAWRASYRDNEQFF.

The V call is TRBV6-5, the J call TRBJ2-2; D not resolved. The germline CDR1 and CDR2 sequences are MNHEY and SVGAGI. CDR3 size: 14 residues. V was pared by 0 bases and J by 4 bases, with 6 bases between. The CDR3 protein is CASSYSWGTGELFF. The CDR3 nucleotides are TGTGCCAGCAGTTACTCGTGGGGCACCGGGGAGCTGTTTTTT.

The J gene is TRBJ2-2, the V gene TRBV9; 7 bases align to TRBD2. V was clipped by 4 bases and J by 5 bases; unmatched bases: 8. CDR1 is SGDLS and CDR2 is YYNGEE in the germline V gene. The CDR3 has 15 residues. CDR3 nucleotides: TGTGCCAGCAGCCTTCCGGGACTACAAACCGGGGAGCTGTTTTTT. It encodes CASSLPGLQTGELFF.

The chain carries TRBV6-5 and TRBJ1-2; D may be TRBD1 (6 bases). Germline values: CDR1 MNHEY, CDR2 SVGAGI. This CDR3 spans 13 amino acids. Trimming pared 6 bases from V and 7 bases from J, leaving 15 bases between. The CDR3 DNA is TGTGCCAGCAGCCTCGGGGGGGGCCTTGGCTACACCTTC. Translated, it gives CASSLGGGLGYTF.

V usage is TRBV5-1 and J usage is TRBJ2-6; no reliable D call. The V gene's germline CDR1 is SGHRS and CDR2 YFSETQ. The CDR3 runs 17 residues. V dropped 4 bases and J dropped 4 bases, with 18 bases sitting between them. This chain's CDR3 is CASSPAPVGSGANVLTF. CDR3 sequence (DNA): TGCGCCAGCAGCCCCGCTCCCGTTGGGTCCGGGGCCAACGTCCTGACTTTC.

This clone was detected only a few times. This sequence joins TRBV19 and TRBJ1-5, with D possibly matching TRBD1 (6 bases). V was clipped by 3 bases and J by 2 bases, with 17 bases between them. The V gene's germline CDR1 is LNHDA and CDR2 SQIVND (reference sequence). The CDR3 totals 17 residues. The CDR3 DNA sequence: TGTGCCAGTAGTATCTTAGGGACGGGGGCGGGCAATCAGCCCCAGCATTTT. Translation gives CASSILGTGAGNQPQHF.

This clone was seen just once. The chain combines TRBV21-1 with TRBJ2-7; whether TRBD1, the table's D call, matches the DNA was not checked. TRBV21-1 is termed a pseudogene. This CDR3 has 15 amino acids. The CDR3 spells CASSESGTGTYEQYV. Written as DNA, the CDR3 is TGTGCCAGCAGCGAAAGTGGGACAGGGACGTACGAGCAGTACGTC.

The rearrangement uses TRBV3-1 (or the pseudogene TRBV3-2) and TRBJ1-4; D might be TRBD1 (5 bases). The CDR3 loop spans 15 amino acids. V was trimmed by 1 base and J by 7 bases, leaving 13 bases between them. Germline V gene lookup returns CDR1 LGHDT and CDR2 YNNKEL (reference sequence). CDR3 coding DNA: TGTGCCAGCAGCCAAGCGGCAGGGCGGACTGAAAAACTGTTTTTT. This sequence encodes CASSQAAGRTEKLFF.

This rearrangement joins TRBV7-2 to TRBJ2-7; D is undetermined. V was trimmed by 4 bases and J by 0 bases, leaving 7 bases between them. There are 13 residues in the CDR3. The germline gives CDR1 SGHTA, CDR2 FQGNSA. CDR3 coding DNA: TGTGCCAGCAGCTCCGCAGACTCCTACGAGCAGTACGTC. This codes for CASSSADSYEQYV.